Each of the 11 T cell receptor beta chains below was sequenced from the same sample in a study of cytomegalovirus exposure and HLA in healthy donors (dated by TCRdb to about 2017). Libraries came from the immunoSEQ multiplex PCR assay. For the multiplex PCR, a mixture combining 60 forward primers for TCR Vbeta segments and 13 reverse primers for TCR Jbeta segments was used. This is the immuneACCESS table as TCRdb keeps it, with only in-frame sequences that have V and J called. A part of the clones is gone; compared with another copy, unresolved V genes explain less than half, and the rest is unexplained. This sample comprises 150,000 to 200,000 clones, 79% of them detected only once. The ten largest clones represent under 3% of the sample. The sequencing input was PBMCs. These TCRs come from a woman aged 45-65 years in good health and CMV-seronegative.

The gene calls are TRBV27 and TRBJ2-1, with D possibly being TRBD1 (5 bases). Germline CDR1 is MNHEY and CDR2 is SMNVEV (reference sequence). V was shortened by 5 bases and J by 1 base, with 12 bases between the two germline ends. The CDR3 is 15 residues long. This CDR3 is CASSPDRQSYNEQFF. In DNA form, the CDR3 reads TGTGCCAGCAGTCCGGACCGACAGTCCTACAATGAGCAGTTCTTC.

This chain joins TRBV10-3 and TRBJ1-2; no reliable D call. Between the trimmed V and J ends, which lost 2 bases and 4 bases, there was a span of 17 bases. This CDR3 is 16 amino acids long. CDR1 ENHRY and CDR2 SYGVKD come from the germline V gene. The CDR3 nucleotides are TGTGCCATCAGTGAGGCCCCTCGTCCCGTCGGCTATGGCTACACCTTC. It yields the protein CAISEAPRPVGYGYTF.

The chain employs TRBV18 and TRBJ2-1; 10 bases fit TRBD2. This CDR3 is built from 16 residues. CDR1 and CDR2 from the germline V gene are KGHSH and LQKENI. J was trimmed by 6 bases and V by 5 bases; bases with no gene match: 10. CDR3 DNA sequence: TGTGCCAGCTCAATCACTAGCGGGAAGTCCGGCAATGAGCAGTTCTTC. Translating gives CASSITSGKSGNEQFF.

The rearrangement uses TRBV28 and TRBJ2-7; possibly TRBD2 for D (6 bases). The CDR3 totals 11 residues. Trimming left V 10 bases short and J 4 bases short, with 11 bases between. Germline values: CDR1 MDHEN, CDR2 SYDVKM. CDR3: CATSGPYEQYF. The CDR3 nucleotides read TGTGCCACAAGCGGGCCATACGAGCAGTACTTC.

This chain connects TRBV18 to TRBJ2-7; D unclear. The CDR3 sequence is 14 residues long. Trimming cost V 5 bases and J 1 base, with 12 bases left between them. Looked up from germline, CDR1 is KGHSH and CDR2 is LQKENI. The CDR3 reads CASSSQQPSYEQYF. The CDR3 DNA reads as TGTGCCAGCTCATCCCAACAGCCGTCCTACGAGCAGTACTTC.

The chain couples TRBV5-1 to TRBJ2-7; 8 positions match TRBD2. The V gene end was trimmed by 1 base and the J gene end by 2 bases; junction bases not matched to a gene: 8. Germline V gene data show CDR1 as SGHRS and CDR2 as YFSETQ. This CDR3 comprises 16 residues. CDR3 bases: TGCGCCAGCAGCTTGTTAAGCGGGGGCATGGCCTACGAGCAGTACTTC. This translates into CASSLLSGGMAYEQYF.

The chain employs TRBV18 and TRBJ2-7, with D possibly being TRBD1 (9 bases). Between the trimmed V and J ends, which lost 1 base and 4 bases, there was a span of 26 bases. The CDR3 runs 19 residues. Germline loops: CDR1 KGHSH, CDR2 LQKENI. The CDR3 sequence is CASSPLSQGQGQRGYEQYF. CDR3 DNA: TGTGCCAGCTCACCACTCTCGCAGGGACAGGGCCAGCGGGGGTACGAGCAGTACTTC.

The chain recombines TRBV14 with TRBJ2-5; possible D gene TRBD1, 5 bases. Germline CDR1 SGHDN, CDR2 FVKESK. This CDR3 contains 16 residues. V lost 0 bases to trimming and J lost 3 bases, with 14 bases between them. The DNA of the CDR3 is TGTGCCAGCAGCCAAGATTTGGGCCAGGGAAAAGAGACCCAGTACTTC. Translating it yields CASSQDLGQGKETQYF. Variable domain in full (rest from reference TRBV14 and TRBJ2-5): EAGVTQFPSHSVIEKGQTVTLRCDPISGHDNLYWYRRVMGKEIKFLLHFVKESKQDESGMPNNRFLAERTGGTYSTLKVQPAELEDSGVYFCASSQDLGQGKETQYFGPGTRLLVL.

This clone appeared once. The chain recombines TRBV7-9 with TRBJ2-3; no reliable D call. CDR1 and CDR2 from the germline V gene are SEHNR and FQNEAQ (reference sequence). This CDR3 has 14 amino acids. Trimming took 1 base from V and 5 from J, leaving 10 bases between them. CDR3 DNA sequence: TGTGCCAGCAGCTTAGGCAGGATGAAAGATACGCAGTATTTT. This translates into CASSLGRMKDTQYF. The complete variable domain, with remaining parts taken from reference TRBV7-9 and TRBJ2-3, reads DTGVSQNPRHKITKRGQNVTFRCDPISEHNRLYWYRQTLGQGPEFLTYFQNEAQLEKSRLLSDRFSAERPKGSFSTLEIQRTEQGDSAMYLCASSLGRMKDTQYFGPGTRLTVL.

The chain recombines TRBV27 with TRBJ2-3; TRBD1 matches at 7 bases. CDR1 and CDR2 from the germline V gene are MNHEY and SMNVEV (reference sequence). The CDR3 runs to 16 residues. J gave up 2 bases and V 6 bases, and 11 bases lay outside the gene matches. CDR3 protein: CASSLQGRLVTDTQYF. The CDR3 region has the DNA TGTGCCAGCAGCTTACAGGGGAGATTGGTCACAGATACGCAGTATTTT.

This clone is a singleton in its sample. V usage is TRBV6-6 and J usage is TRBJ1-4, with 9 bases lining up with TRBD1. V lost 6 bases to trimming and J lost 8 bases; unmatched junction nucleotides: 7. CDR3 size: 14 residues. CDR1 MNHNY and CDR2 SVGAGI come from the germline V gene (reference sequence). The CDR3: CASRPGTGIEKLFF. The CDR3 DNA reads TGTGCCAGCAGACCCGGGACAGGGATCGAAAAACTGTTTTTT.